A single sample gave rise to the 3 T cell receptor beta chains below, sequenced in a study of shared clonotypes between healthy human individuals. Repertoires were generated with immunoSEQ multiplex PCR, while TCRdb's copy carries only in-frame clones and drops some. The table shows roughly 2.6 million clones, with around 90% occurring only once. Sequencing input: naive CD4+ T cells sorted from blood. Documented subset: CD45RA+ positively selected. These receptors were collected from a man between 18 and 29 years old in good health.

The chain couples TRBV6-1 to TRBJ1-4, with a weak D call TRBD1 (6 bases). With 4 bases removed from V and 7 bases from J, the gap between germline ends came to 16 bases. The CDR3 consists of 15 residues. Germline V gives CDR1 MNHNS, CDR2 SASEGT. The CDR3 DNA reads TGTGCCAGCAGTGTCACAGGGAATAGGGGTGAAAAACTGTTTTTT. Amino acids: CASSVTGNRGEKLFF.

The rearrangement uses TRBV2 and TRBJ2-7; TRBD1 might be the D (6 bases). This CDR3 is built from 15 residues. From germline, CDR1 is SNHLY and CDR2 FYNNEI. With 1 base removed from V and 2 bases from J, the gap between germline ends came to 12 bases. The CDR3 region is CASSEGRGRAYEQYF. As DNA, the CDR3 is TGTGCCAGCAGTGAAGGCAGGGGCCGGGCCTACGAGCAGTACTTC.

The chain carries TRBV5-6 and TRBJ1-4; D possibly corresponds to TRBD1 (5 bases). Trimming removed 2 bases from V and 4 bases from J, with 9 bases in between. This CDR3 is 14 amino acids long. Germline assignment: CDR1 SGHDT and CDR2 YYEEEE. The CDR3 DNA is TGTGCCAGCAGCTTAACCAGGGATAATGAAAAACTGTTTTTT. Encoded protein: CASSLTRDNEKLFF.